The clone carrying this T cell receptor (beta chain) has more than one count but fewer than ten. The antigen is unknown. V lost 7 bases and J 2 bases, leaving 20 bases between the germline ends. The CDR3 has 17 amino acids. Germline CDR1 MDHEN, CDR2 SYDVKM. Primers: 60 Vbeta forward and 13 Jbeta reverse. Measured with immunoSEQ multiplex PCR; TCRdb has only the in-frame clones, and not every one. The table includes 110,000 to 150,000 clones, roughly 80% detected once. The entry originates in a study of cytomegalovirus exposure and HLA in healthy donors. Study conclusions and caveats: In vitro assays verified that a few CMV-associated chains recognized CMV antigens specifically. Overall, roughly 170 TCR beta chains were annotated as cytomegalovirus-associated.

The sequence was obtained from a man aged 35-49 years in good health and CMV-seronegative. The material sequenced was PBMCs. This chain links TRBV28 with TRBJ1-4; D possibly corresponds to TRBD1 (5 bases). The CDR3 region has the DNA TGTGCCAGCAACAATCGGGGTTGGGGGAGGACTAATGAAAAACTGTTTTTT. This gives the protein CASNNRGWGRTNEKLFF.